Each of the 5 T cell receptor beta chains below was sequenced from the same sample in a study of blood T cell repertoires in COVID-19. Some clones are missing from TCRdb's copy, which holds only in-frame ones; the method was immunoSEQ multiplex PCR. The table includes 360,000 or so clones, 90% detected once. The sequenced sample was peripheral blood. All receptors derive from a young man with active or convalescent COVID-19.

The chain carries TRBV25-1 and TRBJ1-2; no definite D call. This CDR3 has 13 residues. The germline gives CDR1 MGHDK, CDR2 SYGVNS. The ends were cut back, 3 bases at V and 2 bases at J, with 7 bases in the middle. CDR3 bases: TGTGCCAGCAGTGACGGTAGAAACTATGGCTACACCTTC. Amino acid sequence: CASSDGRNYGYTF.

The V and J genes are TRBV7-9 and TRBJ1-6; D perhaps matches TRBD1 (6 bases). Trimming removed 7 bases at V and 6 bases at J, with 13 bases between. CDR1 is SEHNR and CDR2 is FQNEAQ in the germline V gene (reference sequence). The CDR3 is 14 amino acids. CDR3 DNA: TGTGCCAGCACCAACAGGGTTTTTAATTCACCCCTCCACTTT. It yields the protein CASTNRVFNSPLHF.

The J gene is TRBJ1-1, the V gene TRBV24-1; D unresolved. Germline V gives CDR1 KGHDR, CDR2 SFDVKD. V gave up 9 bases and J gave up 2 bases, with 12 bases separating them. The length of the CDR3 is 13 residues. As DNA, the CDR3 is TGTGCCACCTCAAGTCTCGGTAACACTGAAGCTTTCTTT. It codes for CATSSLGNTEAFF.

V is TRBV10-2 and J is TRBJ1-5; 7 bases are shared with TRBD1. This CDR3 spans 14 amino acids. Trimming took 6 bases from V and 3 from J; bases not matched to a gene: 5. Germline assignment: CDR1 WSHSY and CDR2 SAAADI. Written as DNA, the CDR3 is TGCGCCAGCAGGGAGGGGGCCTTCAATCAGCCCCAGCATTTT. This codes for CASREGAFNQPQHF.

This sequence joins TRBV6-5 and TRBJ1-1; D call uncertain. CDR3 size: 15 residues. Per the germline V gene, CDR1 is MNHEY and CDR2 is SVGAGI. V gave up 7 bases and J gave up 4 bases, with 19 bases separating them. The CDR3 nucleotides read TGTGCCAGCACCCCACCCCCGGGAGCGGGCACTGAAGCTTTCTTT. Encoded protein: CASTPPPGAGTEAFF.